The 27 T cell receptor beta chains below all came from one sample that was sequenced in a study of beta chain features in type 1 diabetes. The authors reverse transcribed all of the isolated RNA, so sequencing captured expressed TCRB transcripts. The table came from immunoSEQ multiplex PCR; TCRdb's copy has only in-frame clones and leaves some out. The sample comprises roughly 140,000 clones, 11% of which are singletons, and approximately 2% rests with the top ten. Sequencing was done on a sample of central memory CD4+ T cells from blood. These receptors all stem from a young man in good health.

The sample holds many counts of this clone. This chain uses TRBV14 with TRBJ1-3; perhaps TRBD1 as D (5 bases). V dropped 2 bases and J dropped 4 bases, with 12 bases sitting between them. Germline V CDR1 and CDR2: SGHDN, FVKESK. The CDR3 extends over 15 amino acids. The CDR3, as DNA: TGTGCCAGCAGCCAACAGGGAGTTTTGGGAAACACCATATATTTT. Residues: CASSQQGVLGNTIYF.

This clone was observed a few times. The rearrangement joins TRBV14 to TRBJ2-5; D is undetermined. V was cut by 1 base and J by 3 bases, with 3 bases left in between. Per germline, CDR1 SGHDN and CDR2 FVKESK. This CDR3 region has 12 residues. The DNA for the CDR3 is TGTGCCAGCAGCCAAGGGGAAGAGACCCAGTACTTC. Amino acids: CASSQGEETQYF. Full variable domain (rest looked up from reference TRBV14 and TRBJ2-5): EAGVTQFPSHSVIEKGQTVTLRCDPISGHDNLYWYRRVMGKEIKFLLHFVKESKQDESGMPNNRFLAERTGGTYSTLKVQPAELEDSGVYFCASSQGEETQYFGPGTRLLVL.

This clone was seen a handful of times. The V gene is TRBV29-1, the J gene TRBJ2-3, with 7 bases fitting TRBD1. In germline, CDR1 is SQVTM, CDR2 ANQGSEA. The CDR3 is 15 residues long. Losses at the gene ends were 2 bases for V and 3 bases for J; bases not matched to a gene: 8. CDR3 amino acids: CSVENPGDSTDTQYF. The CDR3 DNA is TGCAGCGTTGAAAATCCCGGGGACAGTACAGATACGCAGTATTTT.

This clone has a count of ten or more. The rearrangement links TRBV23-1 to TRBJ2-1; D may be TRBD1 (6 bases). TRBV23-1 is designated an ORF whose function remains uncertain. Trimming stripped 9 bases from V and 3 bases from J, with 15 bases between. There are 14 residues in the CDR3. CDR3: CASRRGGNYNEQFF. CDR3 sequence (DNA): TGCGCCAGTCGTCGAGGGGGAAACTACAATGAGCAGTTCTTC.

This clone has a handful of counts. The chain is built from TRBV29-1 and TRBJ2-1; D is possibly TRBD2 (5 bases). Per the germline V gene, CDR1 is SQVTM and CDR2 is ANQGSEA. Trimming shortened V by 2 bases and J by 7 bases, and 15 bases separated the two germline ends. The CDR3 has 14 amino acids. This chain's CDR3 is CSVERGFRGNEQFF. CDR3 sequence (DNA): TGCAGCGTTGAACGGGGTTTCCGAGGAAATGAGCAGTTCTTC.

There are a few counts of this clone. The V and J genes are TRBV7-2 and TRBJ2-1, with 14 bases identical to TRBD2. The CDR3 is 16 amino acids. Looked up from germline, CDR1 is SGHTA and CDR2 is FQGNSA. Unmatched junction bases numbered 6, after V lost 5 bases and J lost 6 bases. The CDR3 reads CASSGPGTSGSNEQFF. The DNA of the CDR3 is TGTGCCAGCAGCGGGCCCGGGACTAGCGGGAGCAATGAGCAGTTCTTC. Full variable domain (missing parts from reference TRBV7-2 and TRBJ2-1): GAGVSQSPSNKVTEKGKDVELRCDPISGHTALYWYRQSLGQGLEFLIYFQGNSAPDKSGLPSDRFSAERTGGSVSTLTIQRTQQEDSAVYLCASSGPGTSGSNEQFFGPGTRLTVL.

Many counts were recorded for this clone. The chain combines TRBV27 with TRBJ2-1; 9 nucleotides agree with TRBD2. Germline CDR1 MNHEY, CDR2 SMNVEV (reference sequence). The CDR3 sequence is 16 residues long. The V segment lost 2 bases and the J segment 9 bases; nucleotides outside the gene matches: 11. In nucleotides, the CDR3 is TGTGCCAGCAGTTTAAGGGGGCGGCGGGAGGGCGGTGAGCAGTTCTTC. This sequence encodes CASSLRGRREGGEQFF.

Here the CDR3 DNA reads TGTGCCAGCAGTCCTAATGAAAAACTGTTTTTT. Translated, it gives CASSPNEKLFF. The rearrangement joins TRBV28 to TRBJ1-4; no clear D gene. Trimming left V 5 bases short and J 3 bases short, with 1 base between. The CDR3 sequence is 11 residues long. Germline CDR1 MDHEN, CDR2 SYDVKM.

The gene calls are TRBV7-2 and TRBJ2-5; D tentatively fits TRBD1 or TRBD2 (5 bases each). V lost 7 bases and J lost 4, with 13 bases in between. The CDR3 length is 13 residues. Germline V gives CDR1 SGHTA, CDR2 FQGNSA. In nucleotides, the CDR3 is TGTGCCAGCACGTATTTTGGGGGAGAGACCCAGTACTTC. Its translation: CASTYFGGETQYF. Full variable domain (outside the CDR3, taken from reference TRBV7-2 and TRBJ2-5): GAGVSQSPSNKVTEKGKDVELRCDPISGHTALYWYRQSLGQGLEFLIYFQGNSAPDKSGLPSDRFSAERTGGSVSTLTIQRTQQEDSAVYLCASTYFGGETQYFGPGTRLLVL.

The chain is built from TRBV2 and TRBJ2-2; 7 bases match TRBD1. There are 13 residues in the CDR3. V dropped 3 bases and J dropped 5; count of bases not matched to a gene: 0. Germline V gene sequence: CDR1 SNHLY, CDR2 FYNNEI. CDR3 in amino acids: CASSDRGTGELFF. CDR3 DNA: TGTGCCAGCAGTGACAGGGGGACCGGGGAGCTGTTTTTT.

This sequence joins TRBV7-9 and TRBJ2-7, with D unresolved. The germline V gene encodes CDR1 SEHNR and CDR2 FQNEAQ (reference sequence). The CDR3 has 11 residues. V lost 5 bases and J lost 5, with 7 bases in between. The CDR3 reads CASSSVDEQYF. In nucleotides, the CDR3 is TGTGCCAGCAGCAGCGTGGACGAGCAGTACTTC.

CDR3 nucleotide sequence: TGTGCCAGCAGCCGGCTACTAGCGGGCCACGATACGCAGTATTTT. Translating gives CASSRLLAGHDTQYF. The rearrangement links TRBV11-2 to TRBJ2-3; TRBD2 matches 9 bases. The CDR3 spans 15 residues. The junction had 9 bases not matched to a gene; V was cut back by 5 bases and J by 6 bases. The germline V gene has CDR1 SGHAT and CDR2 FQNNGV. The full variable domain, rest sourced from reference TRBV11-2 and TRBJ2-3, is EAGVAQSPRYKIIEKRQSVAFWCNPISGHATLYWYQQILGQGPKLLIQFQNNGVVDDSQLPKDRFSAERLKGVDSTLKIQPAKLEDSAVYLCASSRLLAGHDTQYFGPGTRLTVL.

This clone has just a few counts. The V gene is TRBV11-3, the J gene TRBJ2-3, with a tentative D call TRBD1 (6 bases). This CDR3 comprises 13 residues. Trimming stripped 5 bases from V and 6 bases from J, with 12 bases between. CDR1 is SGHNT and CDR2 is YENEEA in the germline V gene. The DNA for the CDR3 is TGTGCCAGCAGCCGTTACAGGGTTGATACGCAGTATTTT. Translated: CASSRYRVDTQYF.

This clone was counted a few times. The chain is built from TRBV6-5 and TRBJ1-2, with no clear D. The CDR3 spans 14 residues. V was shortened by 6 bases and J by 5 bases, with 16 bases between the two germline ends. Looked up from germline, CDR1 is MNHEY and CDR2 is SVGAGI. CDR3 bases: TGTGCCAGCAGCCAGTCGGGCAGGCCTTATGGCTACACCTTC. It specifies CASSQSGRPYGYTF.

The gene calls are TRBV29-1 and TRBJ2-7, with D possibly being TRBD2 (5 bases). CDR1 is SQVTM and CDR2 is ANQGSEA in the germline V gene. V lost 6 bases, J lost 0 bases, and 15 bases lay in between. CDR3 length: 14 residues. The CDR3 coding sequence is TGCAGCGTCCGTAGTTTTGAGGGCTCCTACGAGCAGTACTTC. It yields the protein CSVRSFEGSYEQYF.

The genes are TRBV13 and TRBJ1-5; the D is unclear. Germline V gene sequence: CDR1 PRHDT, CDR2 FYEKMQ (reference sequence). The CDR3 covers 13 residues. The V end lost 2 bases, the J end lost 6 bases, and 8 bases lay between the germline ends. In DNA, the CDR3 is TGTGCCAGCAGCTTAATAGGTGTTCAGCCCCAGCATTTT. This encodes CASSLIGVQPQHF.

This rearrangement joins TRBV2 to TRBJ2-7, with D possibly matching TRBD1 (6 bases). Germline CDR1 reads SNHLY; CDR2 reads FYNNEI. The CDR3 spans 12 residues. Deletions cut 7 bases from V and 1 base from J, with 8 bases between. The CDR3 sequence is CASKTGSYEQYF. The CDR3 coding sequence is TGTGCCAGCAAGACAGGTTCCTACGAGCAGTACTTC.

This clone was found a few times. The V and J genes are TRBV13 and TRBJ1-2; TRBD1 is a possible D gene (6 bases). V was shortened by 4 bases and J by 8 bases, with 23 bases between the two germline ends. CDR3 length: 16 residues. Germline assignment: CDR1 PRHDT and CDR2 FYEKMQ (reference sequence). The CDR3 loop is CASSSKRSGEVGGYTF. CDR3 nucleotides: TGTGCCAGCAGCTCGAAACGCTCAGGGGAGGTGGGCGGCTACACCTTC.

The gene calls are TRBV5-4 and TRBJ2-1; D gene ambiguous. This CDR3 is built from 13 residues. V was shortened by 2 bases and J by 3 bases, with 6 bases between the two germline ends. CDR1 is SGHNT and CDR2 is YYREEE in the germline V gene (reference sequence). The CDR3 DNA reads as TGTGCCAGCAGCTTTCAAAGCTACAATGAGCAGTTCTTC. Its translation: CASSFQSYNEQFF.

This clone was counted ten times or more. This chain links TRBV23-1 with TRBJ2-3; D is uncertain. TRBV23-1 is annotated as an ORF whose role is uncertain. The CDR3 covers 12 residues. Trimming removed 2 bases at V and 4 bases at J, with 4 bases between. The CDR3 sequence is CASSQRADTQYF. The CDR3 DNA is TGCGCCAGCAGTCAACGAGCAGATACGCAGTATTTT.

This clone was counted many times. Other DNA sequences from this sample encode an identical CDR3 as well. The chain carries TRBV11-1 and TRBJ2-1, with D perhaps matching TRBD2 (6 bases). Trimming shortened V by 5 bases and J by 9 bases, and 23 bases separated the two germline ends. CDR3 size: 16 residues. Germline CDR1 is SGHAT and CDR2 is FQDESV (reference sequence). The CDR3 DNA is TGTGCCAGCAGCCCCACGGAGGGTGCCCCATCGTTTGAGCAGTTCTTC. Amino acid sequence: CASSPTEGAPSFEQFF.

This clone was counted only a few times. This chain uses TRBV4-2 with TRBJ2-7; no definite D call. V lost 1 base and J 2 bases, leaving 3 bases between the germline ends. Germline-derived CDR1 and CDR2 are LGHNA and YNFKEQ. The CDR3 extends over 12 amino acids. CDR3 sequence: CASSQGPYEQYF. The CDR3 DNA reads TGTGCCAGCAGCCAAGGACCCTACGAGCAGTACTTC.

This clone occurred a few times. The chain recombines TRBV11-2 with TRBJ2-3; TRBD2 might be the D (6 bases). The CDR3 is 15 amino acids. Per germline, CDR1 SGHAT and CDR2 FQNNGV. V was clipped by 1 base and J by 5 bases, with 13 bases between them. The CDR3 nucleotides read TGTGCCAGCAGCTTAGCGCGGGGTGGGGGAGATACGCAGTATTTT. Protein sequence: CASSLARGGGDTQYF.

This clone was observed at least ten times. The gene calls are TRBV27 and TRBJ1-1; D unresolved. The germline gives CDR1 MNHEY, CDR2 SMNVEV (reference sequence). This CDR3 has 13 residues. The germline V and J ends were trimmed by 4 bases and 4 bases, with 10 bases remaining between them. The CDR3 spells CASSSSYGTEAFF. The CDR3, as DNA: TGTGCCAGCAGTTCAAGTTATGGCACTGAAGCTTTCTTT.

The table lists this clone with a few counts. V gene TRBV6-4 combines with J gene TRBJ1-1, with D tentatively TRBD1 (5 bases). This CDR3 is 13 amino acids long. Germline V gives CDR1 MRHNA, CDR2 SNTAGT. The ends were cut back, 4 bases at V and 0 bases at J, with 6 bases in the middle. CDR3 residues: CASSVTVNTEAFF. The CDR3 nucleotides are TGTGCCAGCAGTGTGACAGTGAACACTGAAGCTTTCTTT.

This clone turned up a few times. This chain connects TRBV18 to TRBJ2-7; the match to TRBD1 covers 7 bases. This CDR3 spans 15 amino acids. Germline-derived CDR1 and CDR2 are KGHSH and LQKENI. The V gene end was trimmed by 3 bases and the J gene end by 5 bases; junction bases not matched to a gene: 10. The CDR3 sequence: CASSPRDSLTHEQYF. In nucleotides, the CDR3 is TGTGCCAGCTCACCCCGGGACAGTCTTACCCACGAGCAGTACTTC.

The sample holds a few counts of this clone. One base away lies a much larger clone, so this may be a sequencing read error. The genes are TRBV7-9 and TRBJ1-1; the D is unclear. V lost 2 bases and J lost 3, with 4 bases in between. Looked up from germline, CDR1 is SEHNR and CDR2 is FQNEAQ (reference sequence). The CDR3 has 12 amino acids. The CDR3 DNA follows: TGTGCCAGCAGCTTAAAGGACACTGAAGCTTTCTTT. It is translated as CASSLKDTEAFF.